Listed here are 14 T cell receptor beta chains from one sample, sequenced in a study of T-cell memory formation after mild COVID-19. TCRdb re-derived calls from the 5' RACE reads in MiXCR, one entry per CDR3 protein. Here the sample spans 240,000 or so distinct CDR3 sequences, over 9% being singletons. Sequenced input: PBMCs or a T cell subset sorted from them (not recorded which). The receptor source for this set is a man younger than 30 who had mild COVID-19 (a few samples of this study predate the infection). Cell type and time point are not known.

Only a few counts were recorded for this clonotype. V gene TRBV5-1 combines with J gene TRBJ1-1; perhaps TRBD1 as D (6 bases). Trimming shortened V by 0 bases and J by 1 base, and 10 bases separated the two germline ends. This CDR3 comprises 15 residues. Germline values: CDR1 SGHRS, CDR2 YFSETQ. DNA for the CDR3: TGCGCCAGCAGCTTGGCCCCGGACAGGAACACTGAAGCTTTCTTT. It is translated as CASSLAPDRNTEAFF.

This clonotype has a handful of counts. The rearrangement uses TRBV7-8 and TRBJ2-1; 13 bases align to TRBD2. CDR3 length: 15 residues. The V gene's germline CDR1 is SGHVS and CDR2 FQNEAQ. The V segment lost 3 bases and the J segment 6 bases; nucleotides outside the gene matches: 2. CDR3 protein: CASSLTSGGSNEQFF. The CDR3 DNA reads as TGTGCCAGCAGCTTGACTAGCGGGGGGTCCAATGAGCAGTTCTTC.

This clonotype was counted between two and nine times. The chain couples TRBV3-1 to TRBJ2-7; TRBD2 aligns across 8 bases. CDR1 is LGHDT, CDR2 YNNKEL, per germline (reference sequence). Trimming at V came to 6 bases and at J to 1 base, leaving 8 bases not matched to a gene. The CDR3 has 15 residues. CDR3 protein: CASSLSGGSSYEQYV. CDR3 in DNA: TGTGCCAGCAGTCTAAGCGGGGGAAGTTCCTACGAGCAGTACGTC.

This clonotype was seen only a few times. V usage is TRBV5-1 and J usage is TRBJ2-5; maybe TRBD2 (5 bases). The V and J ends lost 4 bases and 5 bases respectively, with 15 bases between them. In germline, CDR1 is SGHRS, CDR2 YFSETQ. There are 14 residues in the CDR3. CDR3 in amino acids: CASSPQSGGETQYF. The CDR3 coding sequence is TGCGCCAGCAGCCCCCAATCCGGCGGGGAGACCCAGTACTTC.

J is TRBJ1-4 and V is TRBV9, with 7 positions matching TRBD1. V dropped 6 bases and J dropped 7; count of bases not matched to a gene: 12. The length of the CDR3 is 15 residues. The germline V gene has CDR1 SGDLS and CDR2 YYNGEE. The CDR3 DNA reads TGTGCCAGCACCCGATCAGGGGGGTCGAGTGAAAAACTGTTTTTT. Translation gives CASTRSGGSSEKLFF. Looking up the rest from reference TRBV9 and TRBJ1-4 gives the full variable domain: DSGVTQTPKHLITATGQRVTLRCSPRSGDLSVYWYQQSLDQGLQFLIQYYNGEERAKGNILERFSAQQFPDLHSELNLSSLELGDSALYFCASTRSGGSSEKLFFGSGTQLSVL.

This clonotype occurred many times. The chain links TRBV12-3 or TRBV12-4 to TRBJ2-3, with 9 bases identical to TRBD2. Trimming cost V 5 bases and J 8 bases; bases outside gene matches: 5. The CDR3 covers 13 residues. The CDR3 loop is CASSEAGGATQYF. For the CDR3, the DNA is TGTGCCAGCAGTGAAGCGGGGGGCGCTACGCAGTATTTT.

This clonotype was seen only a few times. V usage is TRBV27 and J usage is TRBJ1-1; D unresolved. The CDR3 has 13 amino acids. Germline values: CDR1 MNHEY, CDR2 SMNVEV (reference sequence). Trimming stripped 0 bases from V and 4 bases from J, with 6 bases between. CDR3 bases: TGTGCCAGCAGTTTATCCGGGATCACTGAAGCTTTCTTT. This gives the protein CASSLSGITEAFF.

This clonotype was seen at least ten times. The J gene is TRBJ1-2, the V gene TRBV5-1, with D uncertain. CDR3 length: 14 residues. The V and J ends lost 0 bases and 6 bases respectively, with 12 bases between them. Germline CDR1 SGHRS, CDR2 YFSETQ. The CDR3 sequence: CASSLAGYVDGYTF. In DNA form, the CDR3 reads TGCGCCAGCAGCTTGGCCGGGTACGTCGATGGCTACACCTTC. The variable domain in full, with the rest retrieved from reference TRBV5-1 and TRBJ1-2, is KAGVTQTPRYLIKTRGQQVTLSCSPISGHRSVSWYQQTPGQGLQFLFEYFSETQRNKGNFPGRFSGRQFSNSRSEMNVSTLELGDSALYLCASSLAGYVDGYTFGSGTRLTVV.

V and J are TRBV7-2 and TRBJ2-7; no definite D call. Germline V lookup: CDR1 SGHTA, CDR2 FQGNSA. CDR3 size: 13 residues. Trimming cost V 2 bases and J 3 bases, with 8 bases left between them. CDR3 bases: TGTGCCAGCAGCTTATGGGCGAACTACGAGCAGTACGTC. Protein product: CASSLWANYEQYV.

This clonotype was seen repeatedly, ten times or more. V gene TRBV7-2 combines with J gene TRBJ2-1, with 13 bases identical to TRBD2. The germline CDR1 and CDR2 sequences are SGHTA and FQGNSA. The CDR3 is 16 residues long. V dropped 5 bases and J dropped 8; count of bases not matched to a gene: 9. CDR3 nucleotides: TGTGCCAGCAGCATCCCACTAGCGGGGGGGGTGCATGAGCAGTTCTTC. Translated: CASSIPLAGGVHEQFF. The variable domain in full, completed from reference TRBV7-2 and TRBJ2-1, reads GAGVSQSPSNKVTEKGKDVELRCDPISGHTALYWYRQSLGQGLEFLIYFQGNSAPDKSGLPSDRFSAERTGGSVSTLTIQRTQQEDSAVYLCASSIPLAGGVHEQFFGPGTRLTVL.

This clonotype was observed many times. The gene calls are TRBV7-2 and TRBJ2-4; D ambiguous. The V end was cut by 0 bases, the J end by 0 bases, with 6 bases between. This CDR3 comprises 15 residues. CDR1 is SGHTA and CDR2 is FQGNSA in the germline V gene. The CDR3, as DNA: TGTGCCAGCAGCTTAGCGAGGACAGCCAAAAACATTCAGTACTTC. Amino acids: CASSLARTAKNIQYF.

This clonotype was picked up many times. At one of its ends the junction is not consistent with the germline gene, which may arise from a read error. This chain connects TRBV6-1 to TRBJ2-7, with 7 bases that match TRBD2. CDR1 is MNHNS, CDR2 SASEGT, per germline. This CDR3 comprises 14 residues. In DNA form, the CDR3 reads TGTGCCAGCAGCGAAGGCGGGGGCTCCTACGAGCAGTACTTC. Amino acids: CASSEGGGSYEQYF.

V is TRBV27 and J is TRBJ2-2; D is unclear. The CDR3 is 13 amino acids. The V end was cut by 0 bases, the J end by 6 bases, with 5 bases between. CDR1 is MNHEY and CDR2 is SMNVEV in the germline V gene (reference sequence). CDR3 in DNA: TGTGCCAGCAGTTTATCAGGCCCCGGGGAGCTGTTTTTT. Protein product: CASSLSGPGELFF.

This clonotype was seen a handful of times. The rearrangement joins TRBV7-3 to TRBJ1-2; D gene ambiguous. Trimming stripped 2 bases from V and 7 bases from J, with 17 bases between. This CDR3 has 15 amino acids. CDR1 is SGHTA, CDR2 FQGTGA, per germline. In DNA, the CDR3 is TGTGCCAGCAGCTTAGACACTACTATGGGGAGTGGCTACACCTTC. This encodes CASSLDTTMGSGYTF.